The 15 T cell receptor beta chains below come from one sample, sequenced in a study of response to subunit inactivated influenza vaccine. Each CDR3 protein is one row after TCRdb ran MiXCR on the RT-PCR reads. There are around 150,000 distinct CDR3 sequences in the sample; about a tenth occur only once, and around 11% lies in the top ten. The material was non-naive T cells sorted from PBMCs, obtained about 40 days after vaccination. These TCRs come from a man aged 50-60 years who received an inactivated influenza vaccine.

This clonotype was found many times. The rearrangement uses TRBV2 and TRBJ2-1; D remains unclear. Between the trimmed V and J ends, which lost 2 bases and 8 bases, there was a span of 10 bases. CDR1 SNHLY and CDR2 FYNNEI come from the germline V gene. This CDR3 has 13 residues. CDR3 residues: CASSESGIHEQFF. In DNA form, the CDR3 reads TGTGCCAGCAGTGAATCGGGTATTCATGAGCAGTTCTTC.

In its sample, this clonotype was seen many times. The CDR3 coding sequence is TGTGCCAGCAGTTCGGGGACCCCAGAGACCCAGTACTTC. It yields the protein CASSSGTPETQYF. The rearrangement joins TRBV12-3 or TRBV12-4 to TRBJ2-5; D may be TRBD1 or TRBD2 (5 bases each). Trimming left V 4 bases short and J 4 bases short, with 10 bases between. The CDR3 totals 13 residues.

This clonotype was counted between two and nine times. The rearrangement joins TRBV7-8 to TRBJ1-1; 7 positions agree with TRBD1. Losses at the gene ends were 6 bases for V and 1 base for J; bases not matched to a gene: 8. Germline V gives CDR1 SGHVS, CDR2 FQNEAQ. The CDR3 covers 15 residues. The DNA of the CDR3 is TGTGCCAGCAGACCCGGGACAGCCCCGAACACTGAAGCTTTCTTT. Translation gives CASRPGTAPNTEAFF. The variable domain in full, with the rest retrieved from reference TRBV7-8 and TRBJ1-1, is GAGVSQSPRYKVAKRGQDVALRCDPISGHVSLFWYQQALGQGPEFLTYFQNEAQLDKSGLPSDRFFAERPEGSVSTLKIQRTQQEDSAVYLCASRPGTAPNTEAFFGQGTRLTVV.

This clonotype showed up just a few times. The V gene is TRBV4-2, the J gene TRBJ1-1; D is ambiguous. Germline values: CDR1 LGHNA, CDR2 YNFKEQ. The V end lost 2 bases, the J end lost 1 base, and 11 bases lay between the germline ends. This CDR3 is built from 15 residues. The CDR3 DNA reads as TGTGCCAGCAGCCAATATGCCGGGAGGAACACTGAAGCTTTCTTT. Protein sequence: CASSQYAGRNTEAFF.

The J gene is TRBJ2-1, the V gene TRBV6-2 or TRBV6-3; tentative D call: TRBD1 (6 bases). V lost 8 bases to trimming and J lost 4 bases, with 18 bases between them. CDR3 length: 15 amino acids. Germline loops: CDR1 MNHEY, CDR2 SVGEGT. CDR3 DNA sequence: TGTGCCAGCTTCCATGGCACAGGGTGGTACAATGAGCAGTTCTTC. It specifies CASFHGTGWYNEQFF.

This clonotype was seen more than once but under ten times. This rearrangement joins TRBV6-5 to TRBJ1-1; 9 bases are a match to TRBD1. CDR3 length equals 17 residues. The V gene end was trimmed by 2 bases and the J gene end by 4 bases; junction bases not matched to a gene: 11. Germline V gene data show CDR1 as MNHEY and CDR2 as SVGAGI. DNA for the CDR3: TGTGCCAGCAGTTACCAGCAACAGGGGGCTAAGAGCACTGAAGCTTTCTTT. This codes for CASSYQQQGAKSTEAFF.

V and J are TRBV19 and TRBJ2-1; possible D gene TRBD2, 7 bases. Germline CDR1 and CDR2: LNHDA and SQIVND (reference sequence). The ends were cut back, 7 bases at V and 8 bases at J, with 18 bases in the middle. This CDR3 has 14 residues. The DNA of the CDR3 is TGTGCCAGTAAGGGGGAGGGCGTGTTCCATGAGCAGTTCTTC. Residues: CASKGEGVFHEQFF.

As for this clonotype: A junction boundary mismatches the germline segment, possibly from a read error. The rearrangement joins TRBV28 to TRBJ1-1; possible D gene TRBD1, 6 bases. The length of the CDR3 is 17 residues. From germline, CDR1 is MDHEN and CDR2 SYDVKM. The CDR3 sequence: CASSFLGAFSVNTQAFF. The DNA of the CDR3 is TGTGCCAGCAGTTTCTTGGGGGCTTTTAGTGTGAACACTCAAGCTTTCTTT.

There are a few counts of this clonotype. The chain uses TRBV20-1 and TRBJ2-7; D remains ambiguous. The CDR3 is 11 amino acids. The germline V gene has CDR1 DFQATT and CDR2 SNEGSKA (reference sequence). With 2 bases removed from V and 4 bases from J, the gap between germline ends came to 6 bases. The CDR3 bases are TGCAGTGCTAGACTGATGTACGAGCAGTACTTC. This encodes CSARLMYEQYF.

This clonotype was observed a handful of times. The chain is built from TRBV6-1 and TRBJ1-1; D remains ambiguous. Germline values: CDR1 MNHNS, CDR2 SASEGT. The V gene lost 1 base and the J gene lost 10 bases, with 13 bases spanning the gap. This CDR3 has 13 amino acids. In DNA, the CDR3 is TGTGCCAGCAGTGAAGGGGTGGGTTCGGGAGCTTTCTTT. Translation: CASSEGVGSGAFF.

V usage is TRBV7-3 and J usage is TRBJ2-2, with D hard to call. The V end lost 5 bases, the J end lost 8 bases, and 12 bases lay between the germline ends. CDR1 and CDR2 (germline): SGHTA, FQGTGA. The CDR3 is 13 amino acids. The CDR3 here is CASSPDLRGELFF. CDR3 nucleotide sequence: TGTGCCAGCAGCCCGGACCTTCGTGGGGAGCTGTTTTTT. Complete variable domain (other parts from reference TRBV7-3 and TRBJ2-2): GAGVSQTPSNKVTEKGKYVELRCDPISGHTALYWYRQSLGQGPEFLIYFQGTGAADDSGLPNDRFFAVRPEGSVSTLKIQRTERGDSAVYLCASSPDLRGELFFGEGSRLTVL.

The chain's CDR3 is CASSRDGTNTGELFF. DNA for the CDR3: TGTGCCAGCAGCCGGGACGGAACGAACACCGGGGAGCTGTTTTTT. The V call is TRBV27, the J call TRBJ2-2, with D perhaps being TRBD1 or TRBD2 (5 bases each). Looked up from germline, CDR1 is MNHEY and CDR2 is SMNVEV (reference sequence). V shed 6 bases and J shed 0 bases, with 11 bases lying between them. CDR3 length equals 15 residues.

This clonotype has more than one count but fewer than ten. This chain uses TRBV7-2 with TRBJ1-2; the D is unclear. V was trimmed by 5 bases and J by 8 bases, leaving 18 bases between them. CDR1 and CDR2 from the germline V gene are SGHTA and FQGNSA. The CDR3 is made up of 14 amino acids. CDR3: CASSLLGRTGGYTF. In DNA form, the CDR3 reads TGTGCCAGCAGCCTACTCGGACGGACCGGAGGCTACACCTTC.

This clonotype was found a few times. This CDR3 is CAIMGGLYTDTQYF. The CDR3 nucleotides are TGTGCCATCATGGGCGGGCTATACACAGATACGCAGTATTTT. The chain recombines TRBV10-3 with TRBJ2-3; D is possibly TRBD2 (5 bases). Germline V gives CDR1 ENHRY, CDR2 SYGVKD. V lost 7 bases to trimming and J lost 2 bases, with 13 bases between them. This CDR3 contains 14 residues.

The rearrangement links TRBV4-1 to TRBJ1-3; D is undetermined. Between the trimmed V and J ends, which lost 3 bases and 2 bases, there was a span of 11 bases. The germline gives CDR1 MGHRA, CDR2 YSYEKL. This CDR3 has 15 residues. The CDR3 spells CASSQNRDPGNTIYF. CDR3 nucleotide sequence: TGCGCCAGCAGCCAGAACAGAGATCCTGGAAACACCATATATTTT.